This T cell receptor beta chain is drawn from a study of T cell clonality in common variable immunodeficiency. General study findings and limits: In common variable immunodeficiency, TCR beta chains reportedly carried fewer deletions and N-nucleotide insertions.

The CDR3 covers 17 residues. V was cut by 5 bases and J by 0 bases, with 16 bases left in between. CDR1 and CDR2 (germline): MNHEY, SVGEGT. The table came from immunoSEQ multiplex PCR; TCRdb's copy has only in-frame clones and leaves some out. The table lists around 30,000 clones, no singletons, with around 27% in the top ten. This clone was picked up a small number of times. Its cognate antigen is unknown. The CDR3 is cut off 3 residues early in the read; its end comes from the germline J gene. CVID meant reduced serum IgG, IgA and/or IgM plus specific antibody deficiency. Most patients and controls had Caucasian heritage. No CVID subject was ill or on immunomodulatory drugs when sampled.

The chain uses TRBV6-2 or TRBV6-3 and TRBJ2-2, with a possible D match to TRBD2 (6 bases). Sequencing was performed on peripheral blood mononuclear cells. The source is a human donor with common variable immunodeficiency. CDR3 DNA (partial): TGTGCCAGCAGTCGCTCCTCAGCGGGTTCGAACACCGGGGAG. As protein: CASSRSSAGSNTGE. The CDR3 in its entirety is CASSRSSAGSNTGELFF.